The rows below give T cell receptor beta chains drawn from one sample of a study of blood T cells in healthy people across ages. From the 5' RACE reads, TCRdb called clonotypes with MiXCR, one entry per CDR3 protein. The sample includes roughly 1,000,000 distinct CDR3 sequences, about 25% seen only once; the top ten take about 0.69%. The sample was also linked to a second study, of T cells of mothers and their children.

Sequenced material: blood. The source is a girl aged 2 to 10 in good health. CDR3s include the opening cysteine and the closing phenylalanine or tryptophan. D genes are given only for firm matches. Expanded clones are given a class, and other clones once, few, many or no size at all.

abundance	d_gene	v_gene	j_gene	len	CDR3aa	CDR3nt
few	-	TRBV29-1	TRBJ2-5	14	CSVEWYNLQETQYF	TGCAGCGTTGAGTGGTACAATCTTCAAGAGACCCAGTACTTC
-	TRBD1	TRBV5-6	TRBJ2-7	16	CASKLLPGTETYEQYF	TGTGCCAGCAAACTTTTGCCCGGGACAGAGACCTACGAGCAGTACTTC
few	-	TRBV6-2/TRBV6-3	TRBJ2-3	13	CASVRGAADTQYF	TGTGCCAGCGTACGGGGTGCGGCAGATACGCAGTATTTT
few	-	TRBV7-9	TRBJ2-3	12	CASSLMIDTQYF	TGTGCCAGCAGCTTAATGATAGATACGCAGTATTTT
-	-	TRBV29-1	TRBJ2-1	14	CSVGLRDPLSGQFF	TGCAGCGTCGGCCTCCGGGACCCTCTGTCCGGGCAGTTCTTC
-	-	TRBV6-2/TRBV6-3	TRBJ1-5	15	CASSYPSRDNQPQHF	TGTGCCAGCAGTTACCCGAGCAGGGACAATCAGCCCCAGCATTTT
-	TRBD1	TRBV2	TRBJ2-7	11	CATQGVHEQYF	TGTGCCACCCAGGGGGTCCACGAGCAGTACTTC
-	TRBD2	TRBV4-1	TRBJ2-1	15	CASSRPSGGSNEQFF	TGCGCCAGCAGCCGCCCTAGCGGGGGTAGTAATGAGCAGTTCTTC
few	TRBD1	TRBV29-1	TRBJ2-3	14	CSVVGTGGTDTQYF	TGCAGCGTTGTAGGGACAGGGGGTACAGATACGCAGTATTTT
-	-	TRBV28	TRBJ2-4	14	CASSLVLRGNIQYF	TGTGCCAGCAGTTTAGTCCTAAGAGGCAACATTCAGTACTTC
many	-	TRBV20-1	TRBJ2-7	16	CSARTQSGERAYEQYF	TGCAGTGCTAGGACACAGTCGGGAGAACGGGCCTACGAGCAGTACTTC
-	-	TRBV7-9	TRBJ2-7	14	CASSLEWEESQQYF	TGTGCCAGCAGCTTAGAATGGGAGGAATCCCAGCAGTACTTC
few	-	TRBV10-3	TRBJ2-5	13	CAIRDDFQETQYF	TGTGCCATCAGAGATGACTTCCAAGAGACCCAGTACTTC
-	-	TRBV7-8	TRBJ1-6	16	CASSLGSGRENSPLHF	TGTGCCAGCAGCTTAGGGTCCGGCAGGGAAAATTCACCCCTCCACTTT
-	-	TRBV7-8	TRBJ2-1	14	CASSLTGGRDEQFF	TGTGCCAGCAGCCTTACCGGCGGCAGGGATGAGCAGTTCTTC
-	-	TRBV29-1	TRBJ1-3	14	CSVGGGVSGNTIYF	TGCAGCGTTGGAGGGGGGGTCTCTGGAAACACCATATATTTT
-	-	TRBV12-3/TRBV12-4	TRBJ2-4	16	CASSFGFGGAKNIQYF	TGTGCCAGCAGTTTTGGATTCGGAGGGGCCAAAAACATTCAGTACTTC
-	TRBD2	TRBV20-1	TRBJ2-7	14	CSARNLAEGYEQYF	TGCAGTGCGCGCAATCTAGCGGAGGGCTACGAGCAGTACTTC
-	-	TRBV2	TRBJ2-4	15	CASSQDSAAKNIQYF	TGTGCCAGCAGCCAAGACTCCGCGGCCAAAAACATTCAGTACTTC
once	-	TRBV5-1	TRBJ2-2	14	CTSSFGRGNGELFF	TGCACCAGCAGCTTTGGCAGGGGTAACGGGGAGCTGTTTTTT
-	-	TRBV7-2	TRBJ2-1	16	CASSLSEWAERNEQFF	TGTGCCAGCAGCTTATCAGAATGGGCGGAACGAAACGAGCAGTTCTTC
-	TRBD2	TRBV3-1	TRBJ2-1	14	CASSHASGRDEQFF	TGTGCCAGCAGCCATGCAAGCGGGAGGGATGAGCAGTTCTTC